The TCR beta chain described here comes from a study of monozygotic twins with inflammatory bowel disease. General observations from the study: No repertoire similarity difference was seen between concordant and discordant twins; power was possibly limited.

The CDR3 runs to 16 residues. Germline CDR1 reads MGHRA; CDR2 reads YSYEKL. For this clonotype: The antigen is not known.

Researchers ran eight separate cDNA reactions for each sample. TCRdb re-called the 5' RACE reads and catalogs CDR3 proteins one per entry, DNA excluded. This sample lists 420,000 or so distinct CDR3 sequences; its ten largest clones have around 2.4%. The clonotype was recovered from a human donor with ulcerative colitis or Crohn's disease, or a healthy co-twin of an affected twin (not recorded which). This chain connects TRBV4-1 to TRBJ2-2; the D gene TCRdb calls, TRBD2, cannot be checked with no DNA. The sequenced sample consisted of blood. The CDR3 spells CASSGTSGRRAGELFF.